The 24 T cell receptor beta chains given below trace back to one sample, sequenced in a study of blood T cells in healthy people across ages. For the second PCR, which ran for about 6 to 11 cycles, a sample-barcoded 5' primer and a J-beta primer mix were used. TCRdb used MiXCR to reprocess the 5' RACE reads, holding one entry per CDR3 protein. Of about 680,000 distinct CDR3 sequences listed, 49% are singletons. The sequenced sample consisted of blood. These receptors were taken from a woman aged 55-75 years in good health.

The rearrangement joins TRBV20-1 to TRBJ2-1, with TRBD2 matching over 9 bases. This CDR3 comprises 14 residues. Germline CDR1 is DFQATT and CDR2 is SNEGSKA (reference sequence). CDR3 in amino acids: CRIAGVSWDNEQFF. The CDR3 region has the DNA TGCAGGATAGCGGGAGTCTCGTGGGACAATGAGCAGTTCTTC.

The chain combines TRBV6-2 or TRBV6-3 with TRBJ2-4, with 7 bases aligning to TRBD1. Trimming removed 6 bases from V and 2 bases from J; junction bases left unmatched: 10. The germline V gene has CDR1 MNHEY and CDR2 SVGEGT. The length of the CDR3 is 16 residues. CDR3 region: CASSSGTVLTKNIQYF. The CDR3 DNA reads as TGTGCCAGCAGCTCCGGGACAGTTTTGACCAAAAACATTCAGTACTTC.

J is TRBJ2-3 and V is TRBV10-3, with 7 bases that match TRBD2. The CDR3 loop spans 12 amino acids. J lost 6 bases, V lost 8 bases, and 5 bases had no gene match. CDR1 and CDR2 from the germline V gene are ENHRY and SYGVKD. The DNA of the CDR3 is TGTGCCATCGGGGGGGGAACTGATACGCAGTATTTT. This encodes CAIGGGTDTQYF.

The chain employs TRBV6-1 and TRBJ2-1, with 8 bases matching TRBD1. The CDR3 runs 15 residues. Unmatched junction bases numbered 3, after V lost 2 bases and J lost 3 bases. Germline V gene lookup returns CDR1 MNHNS and CDR2 SASEGT. CDR3 DNA: TGTGCCAGCAGTGAAAGGACAGGGAACTACAATGAGCAGTTCTTC. It specifies CASSERTGNYNEQFF.

V and J are TRBV29-1 and TRBJ2-3; a possible D gene is TRBD1 (5 bases). In germline, CDR1 is SQVTM, CDR2 ANQGSEA. V dropped 4 bases and J dropped 3 bases, with 8 bases sitting between them. The length of the CDR3 is 12 residues. The DNA of the CDR3 is TGCAGCGTTGGGAACAGGACAGATACGCAGTATTTT. Translating it yields CSVGNRTDTQYF.

Only a few counts were recorded for this clonotype. This chain connects TRBV14 to TRBJ1-1; a weak D match, TRBD1 (5 bases). V lost 5 bases, J lost 0 bases, and 16 bases lay in between. The germline V gene encodes CDR1 SGHDN and CDR2 FVKESK. CDR3 size: 16 residues. CDR3 residues: CASSKREGTLNTEAFF. Written as DNA, the CDR3 is TGTGCCAGCAGCAAAAGGGAGGGGACCCTGAACACTGAAGCTTTCTTT.

V usage is TRBV20-1 and J usage is TRBJ1-1; no clear D gene. Trimming removed 4 bases at V and 0 bases at J, with 6 bases between. The CDR3 spans 12 residues. Per germline, CDR1 DFQATT and CDR2 SNEGSKA (reference sequence). The CDR3 nucleotides read TGCAGTGCTAATCACATGAACACTGAAGCTTTCTTT. Translated, it gives CSANHMNTEAFF.

The genes are TRBV27 and TRBJ2-5; the D gene is possibly TRBD1 (6 bases). V was pared by 4 bases and J by 11 bases, with 14 bases between. Germline CDR1 MNHEY, CDR2 SMNVEV (reference sequence). The CDR3 runs 12 residues. The CDR3: CASSSVRGAQYF. DNA for the CDR3: TGTGCCAGCAGTTCAGTCAGGGGTGCGCAGTACTTC.

CDR3 nucleotide sequence: TGTGCCAGCAGCTCTCAGGGGGGCTCCGGGGAGCTGTTTTTT. Encoded protein: CASSSQGGSGELFF. The chain is built from TRBV9 and TRBJ2-2, with a possible D match to TRBD1 (7 bases). The CDR3 is 14 residues long. Per germline, CDR1 SGDLS and CDR2 YYNGEE. Between the trimmed V and J ends, which lost 4 bases and 6 bases, there was a span of 13 bases.

The chain is built from TRBV5-6 and TRBJ2-3; D not resolved. CDR1 SGHDT and CDR2 YYEEEE come from the germline V gene. V was clipped by 4 bases and J by 7 bases, with 10 bases between them. The CDR3 extends over 12 amino acids. In DNA, the CDR3 is TGTGCCAGCAGCGCCCTTAGGCATACGCAGTATTTT. This gives the protein CASSALRHTQYF.

V and J are TRBV9 and TRBJ2-3; D not resolved. The CDR3 loop spans 12 amino acids. The germline V gene encodes CDR1 SGDLS and CDR2 YYNGEE. The V end lost 3 bases, the J end lost 3 bases, and 5 bases lay between the germline ends. Here the CDR3 reads CASSAVTDTQYF. In nucleotides, the CDR3 is TGTGCCAGCAGCGCCGTAACAGATACGCAGTATTTT.

In regard to this clonotype: The junction departs from the called germline gene at one end, perhaps through a read error. The chain is built from TRBV7-2 and TRBJ2-3, with D perhaps TRBD2 (6 bases). The CDR3 is 16 amino acids. Germline V gene sequence: CDR1 SGHTA, CDR2 FQGNSA. CDR3 loop: CASSLRRGARTGTQYF. The CDR3 nucleotides are TGTGCCAGCAGCCTACGGCGCGGGGCCCGCACAGGTACGCAGTATTTT.

On this clonotype: This may arise from a read error, as a much more abundant clone is one base away. In DNA form, the CDR3 reads TGCAGCGTGTACAACCTAGGCCCAGCGGGAGTGTCCTATGAGCAGTACTTC. Translated, it gives CSVYNLGPAGVSYEQYF. The rearrangement uses TRBV29-1 and TRBJ2-5, with TRBD2 identical over 8 bases. Germline V gene lookup returns CDR1 SQVTM and CDR2 ANQGSEA. This CDR3 has 17 residues. J lost 11 bases, V lost 6 bases, and 26 bases had no gene match.

The rearrangement uses TRBV20-1 and TRBJ2-3; D gene unclear. This CDR3 is 15 amino acids long. V was clipped by 0 bases and J by 6 bases, with 16 bases between them. CDR1 is DFQATT and CDR2 is SNEGSKA in the germline V gene (reference sequence). CDR3 bases: TGCAGTGCTAGAGATCTGGGCAGGCCGTCTGATACGCAGTATTTT. This sequence encodes CSARDLGRPSDTQYF.

The V gene is TRBV7-2, the J gene TRBJ2-7, with TRBD2 matching 9 bases. V was pared by 2 bases and J by 6 bases, with 8 bases of the junction left unmatched. The CDR3 sequence is 15 residues long. The germline V gene has CDR1 SGHTA and CDR2 FQGNSA. Here the CDR3 DNA reads TGTGCCAGCAGCTTACCCACGGCGGGAGGGCGCGAGCAGTACTTC. This gives the protein CASSLPTAGGREQYF.

The table lists this clonotype with many counts. The chain couples TRBV20-1 to TRBJ2-7, with 7 nucleotides matching TRBD2. Germline assignment: CDR1 DFQATT and CDR2 SNEGSKA (reference sequence). J lost 12 bases, V lost 5 bases, and 10 bases had no gene match. The CDR3 covers 11 residues. The CDR3 bases are TGCAGTGCTGGGAGCGGGGACTCCTGGTACTTC. As protein: CSAGSGDSWYF.

The chain employs TRBV20-1 and TRBJ2-1; TRBD2 matches at 7 bases. The CDR3 is 18 amino acids. J gave up 4 bases and V 0 bases, and 15 bases lay outside the gene matches. CDR1 DFQATT and CDR2 SNEGSKA come from the germline V gene (reference sequence). The CDR3 loop reads CSARDILNRVGGYNEQFF. CDR3 nucleotide sequence: TGCAGTGCTAGAGATATTTTGAATAGAGTGGGAGGGTACAATGAGCAGTTCTTC.

V gene TRBV28 combines with J gene TRBJ2-1; a possible D gene is TRBD1 (6 bases). This CDR3 has 15 residues. V dropped 8 bases and J dropped 1 base, with 15 bases sitting between them. Germline V CDR1 and CDR2: MDHEN, SYDVKM. The CDR3: CASSRIGQSYNEQFF. The CDR3 DNA follows: TGTGCCAGCTCCCGAATAGGACAGTCCTACAATGAGCAGTTCTTC.

This rearrangement joins TRBV28 to TRBJ1-1, with D hard to call. This CDR3 comprises 11 residues. Trimming left V 8 bases short and J 7 bases short, with 11 bases between. The germline V gene encodes CDR1 MDHEN and CDR2 SYDVKM. The CDR3 DNA reads TGTGCCAGCCAATACGGGTATGAAGCTTTCTTT. Amino acids: CASQYGYEAFF. The complete variable domain, with remaining parts taken from reference TRBV28 and TRBJ1-1, reads DVKVTQSSRYLVKRTGEKVFLECVQDMDHENMFWYRQDPGLGLRLIYFSYDVKMKEKGDIPEGYSVSREKKERFSLILESASTNQTSMYLCASQYGYEAFFGQGTRLTVV.

V and J are TRBV20-1 and TRBJ2-4; the match to TRBD1 covers 9 bases. CDR1 DFQATT and CDR2 SNEGSKA come from the germline V gene (reference sequence). The CDR3 extends over 13 amino acids. The ends lost 4 bases at V and 8 bases at J; junction bases unmatched: 6. CDR3 nucleotides: TGCAGTGCTACGGGACAGGGCATGGACATTCAGTACTTC. As protein: CSATGQGMDIQYF.

The J gene is TRBJ2-7, the V gene TRBV2; TRBD1 might be the D (6 bases). Matching the DNA end better, TRBJ2-4 makes the J call doubtful. Germline V gives CDR1 SNHLY, CDR2 FYNNEI. This CDR3 contains 16 residues. Here the CDR3 reads CASSEEVQGAKNIQYF. The CDR3 region has the DNA TGTGCCAGCAGTGAAGAGGTACAGGGTGCCAAAAACATTCAGTACTTC.

V is TRBV6-5 and J is TRBJ2-7; D remains ambiguous. Germline assignment: CDR1 MNHEY and CDR2 SVGAGI. V lost 0 bases to trimming and J lost 2 bases, with 11 bases between them. This CDR3 spans 15 amino acids. The DNA for the CDR3 is TGTGCCAGCAGTTACTCCCCGGCCGGTCCCTACGAGCAGTACTTC. Its protein product is CASSYSPAGPYEQYF.

On this clonotype: Germline is not matched at one junction end, which may reflect a read error. This sequence joins TRBV11-1 and TRBJ2-7; a weak D match, TRBD1 (6 bases). Germline V CDR1 and CDR2: SGHAT, FQDESV (reference sequence). This CDR3 region has 18 residues. The chain's CDR3 is CASSLFRRQVRSSYEQYF. For the CDR3, the DNA is TGTGCCAGCAGCTTATTTCGGCGACAGGTCCGATCCTCCTATGAGCAGTACTTC.

V usage is TRBV6-2 or TRBV6-3 and J usage is TRBJ1-1; D remains ambiguous. Germline V gene data show CDR1 as MNHEY and CDR2 as SVGEGT. The CDR3 is made up of 14 amino acids. V lost 2 bases and J lost 0, with 7 bases in between. The CDR3 protein is CASSYMMVNTEAFF. Written as DNA, the CDR3 is TGTGCCAGCAGTTACATGATGGTGAACACTGAAGCTTTCTTT.